The clone carrying this T cell receptor (beta chain) appeared a few times. The source of the sample is a study of T cells of healthy individuals. One entry per CDR3 protein, called by TCRdb with MiXCR from the 5' RACE reads. The data contain about 96,000 distinct CDR3 sequences, approximately 18% of them singletons. CDR1 is DFQATT and CDR2 is SNEGSKA in the germline V gene (reference sequence). CDR3 length equals 14 residues. V was clipped by 0 bases and J by 8 bases; unmatched bases: 8. This rearrangement joins TRBV20-1 to TRBJ1-2; 8 nucleotides match TRBD1. The TCR was taken from a human donor in good health. The chain's CDR3 is CSARDLRGLEGYTF. The CDR3 nucleotides read TGCAGTGCTAGAGATCTCAGGGGGCTAGAGGGCTACACCTTC.